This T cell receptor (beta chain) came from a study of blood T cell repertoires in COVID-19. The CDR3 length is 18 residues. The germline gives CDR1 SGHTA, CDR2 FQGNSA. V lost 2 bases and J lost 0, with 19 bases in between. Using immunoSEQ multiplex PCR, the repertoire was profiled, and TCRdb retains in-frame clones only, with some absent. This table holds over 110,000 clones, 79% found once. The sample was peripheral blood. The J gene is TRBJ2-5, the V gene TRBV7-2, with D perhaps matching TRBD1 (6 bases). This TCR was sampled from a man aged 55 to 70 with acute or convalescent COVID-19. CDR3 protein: CASSLIFGGHQYQETQYF. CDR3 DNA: TGTGCCAGCAGCTTAATTTTTGGGGGACACCAGTACCAAGAGACCCAGTACTTC. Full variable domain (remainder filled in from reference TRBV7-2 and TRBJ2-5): GAGVSQSPSNKVTEKGKDVELRCDPISGHTALYWYRQSLGQGLEFLIYFQGNSAPDKSGLPSDRFSAERTGGSVSTLTIQRTQQEDSAVYLCASSLIFGGHQYQETQYFGPGTRLLVL.